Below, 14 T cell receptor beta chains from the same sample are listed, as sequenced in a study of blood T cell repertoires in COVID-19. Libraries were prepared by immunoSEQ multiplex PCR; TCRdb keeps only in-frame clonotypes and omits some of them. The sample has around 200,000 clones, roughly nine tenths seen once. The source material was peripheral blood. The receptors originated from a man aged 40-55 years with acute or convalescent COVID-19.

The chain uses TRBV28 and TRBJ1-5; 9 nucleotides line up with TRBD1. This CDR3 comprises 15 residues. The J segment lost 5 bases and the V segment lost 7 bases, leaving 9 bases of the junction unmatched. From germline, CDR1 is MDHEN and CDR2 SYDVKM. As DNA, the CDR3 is TGTGCCAGCACCTTATCGGGACAGGGCGATCAGCCCCAGCATTTT. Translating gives CASTLSGQGDQPQHF. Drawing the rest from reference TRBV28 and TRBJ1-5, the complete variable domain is DVKVTQSSRYLVKRTGEKVFLECVQDMDHENMFWYRQDPGLGLRLIYFSYDVKMKEKGDIPEGYSVSREKKERFSLILESASTNQTSMYLCASTLSGQGDQPQHFGDGTRLSIL.

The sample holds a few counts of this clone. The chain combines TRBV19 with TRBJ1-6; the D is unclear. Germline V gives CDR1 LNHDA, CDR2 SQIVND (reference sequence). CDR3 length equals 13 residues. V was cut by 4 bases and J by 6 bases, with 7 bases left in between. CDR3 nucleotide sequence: TGTGCCAGTAGTACGAGCGGTAATTCACCCCTCCACTTT. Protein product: CASSTSGNSPLHF.

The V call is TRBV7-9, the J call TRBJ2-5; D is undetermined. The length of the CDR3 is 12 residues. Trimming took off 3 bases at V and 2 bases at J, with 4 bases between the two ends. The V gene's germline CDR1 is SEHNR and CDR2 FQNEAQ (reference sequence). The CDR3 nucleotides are TGTGCCAGCAGCTTCCCTCAAGAGACCCAGTACTTC. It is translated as CASSFPQETQYF.

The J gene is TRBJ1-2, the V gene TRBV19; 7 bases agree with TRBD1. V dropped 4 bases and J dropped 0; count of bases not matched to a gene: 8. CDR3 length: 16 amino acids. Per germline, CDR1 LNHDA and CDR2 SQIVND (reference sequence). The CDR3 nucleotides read TGTGCCAGTAGTACAAACCGGGACAGAGCTAACTATGGCTACACCTTC. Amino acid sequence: CASSTNRDRANYGYTF.

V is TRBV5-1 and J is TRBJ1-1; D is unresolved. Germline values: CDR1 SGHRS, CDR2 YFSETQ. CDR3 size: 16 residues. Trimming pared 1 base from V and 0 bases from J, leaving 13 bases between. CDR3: CASSLSPVTMNTEAFF. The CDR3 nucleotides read TGCGCCAGCAGCTTGAGTCCAGTTACGATGAACACTGAAGCTTTCTTT. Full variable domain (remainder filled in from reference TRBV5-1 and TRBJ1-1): KAGVTQTPRYLIKTRGQQVTLSCSPISGHRSVSWYQQTPGQGLQFLFEYFSETQRNKGNFPGRFSGRQFSNSRSEMNVSTLELGDSALYLCASSLSPVTMNTEAFFGQGTRLTVV.

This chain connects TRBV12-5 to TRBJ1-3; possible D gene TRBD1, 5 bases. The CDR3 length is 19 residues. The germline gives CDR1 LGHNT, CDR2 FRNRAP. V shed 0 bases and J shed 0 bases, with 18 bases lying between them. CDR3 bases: TGTGCTAGTGGTTTGGTACAGGCACGGAACCCTAGCTCTGGAAACACCATATATTTT. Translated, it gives CASGLVQARNPSSGNTIYF.

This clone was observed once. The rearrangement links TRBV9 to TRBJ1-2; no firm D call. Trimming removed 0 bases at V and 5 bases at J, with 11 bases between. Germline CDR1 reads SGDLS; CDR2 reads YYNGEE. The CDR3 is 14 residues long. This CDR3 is CASSVDVEGYGYTF. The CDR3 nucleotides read TGTGCCAGCAGCGTAGATGTCGAGGGATATGGCTACACCTTC.

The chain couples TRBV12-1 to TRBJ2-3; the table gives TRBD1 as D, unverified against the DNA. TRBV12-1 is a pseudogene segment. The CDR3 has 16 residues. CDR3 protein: CASSFQWQGATDTQYF. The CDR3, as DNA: TGTGCCAGCAGCTTTCAATGGCAGGGGGCCACAGATACGCAGTATTTT.

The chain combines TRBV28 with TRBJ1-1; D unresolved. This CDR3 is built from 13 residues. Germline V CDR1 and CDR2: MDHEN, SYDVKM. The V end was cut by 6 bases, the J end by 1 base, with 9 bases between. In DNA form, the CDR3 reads TGTGCCAGCAGCCTGAGACAGAACACTGAAGCTTTCTTT. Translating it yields CASSLRQNTEAFF. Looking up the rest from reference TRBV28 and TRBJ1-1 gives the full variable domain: DVKVTQSSRYLVKRTGEKVFLECVQDMDHENMFWYRQDPGLGLRLIYFSYDVKMKEKGDIPEGYSVSREKKERFSLILESASTNQTSMYLCASSLRQNTEAFFGQGTRLTVV.

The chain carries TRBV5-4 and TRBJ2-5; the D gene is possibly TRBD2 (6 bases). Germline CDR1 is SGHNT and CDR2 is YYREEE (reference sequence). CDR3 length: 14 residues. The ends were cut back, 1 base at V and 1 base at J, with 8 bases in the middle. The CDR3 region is CASSLWGGQETQYF. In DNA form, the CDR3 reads TGTGCCAGCAGCTTGTGGGGAGGCCAAGAGACCCAGTACTTC.

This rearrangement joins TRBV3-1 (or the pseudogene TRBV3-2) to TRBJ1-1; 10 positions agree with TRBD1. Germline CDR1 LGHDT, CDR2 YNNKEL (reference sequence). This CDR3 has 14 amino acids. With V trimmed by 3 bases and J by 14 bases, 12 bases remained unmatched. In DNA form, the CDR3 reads TGTGCCAGCAGCCAGACGGGACAGGGGACGGTCGGGTTCTTT. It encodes CASSQTGQGTVGFF.

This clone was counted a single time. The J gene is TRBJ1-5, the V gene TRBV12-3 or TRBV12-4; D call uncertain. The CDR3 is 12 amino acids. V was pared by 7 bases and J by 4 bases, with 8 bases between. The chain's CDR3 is CASKEGNQPQHF. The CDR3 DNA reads TGTGCCAGCAAAGAGGGAAATCAGCCCCAGCATTTT.

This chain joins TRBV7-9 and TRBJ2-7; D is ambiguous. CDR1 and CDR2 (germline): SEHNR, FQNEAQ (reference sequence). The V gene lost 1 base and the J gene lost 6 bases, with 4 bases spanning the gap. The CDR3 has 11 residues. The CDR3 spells CASSLGPEQYF. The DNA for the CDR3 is TGTGCCAGCAGCTTAGGGCCCGAGCAGTACTTC. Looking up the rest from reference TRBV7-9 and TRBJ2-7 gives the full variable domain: DTGVSQNPRHKITKRGQNVTFRCDPISEHNRLYWYRQTLGQGPEFLTYFQNEAQLEKSRLLSDRFSAERPKGSFSTLEIQRTEQGDSAMYLCASSLGPEQYFGPGTRLTVT.

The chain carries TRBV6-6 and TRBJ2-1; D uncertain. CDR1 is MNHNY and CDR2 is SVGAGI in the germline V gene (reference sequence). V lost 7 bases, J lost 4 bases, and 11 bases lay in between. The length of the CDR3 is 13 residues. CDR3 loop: CASTPSDYNEQFF. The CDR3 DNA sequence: TGTGCCAGCACCCCATCAGATTACAATGAGCAGTTCTTC.